These 24 T cell receptor beta chains were sequenced from one sample in a study of blood T cell repertoires in COVID-19. Data came from immunoSEQ multiplex PCR; TCRdb stores just in-frame clones and leaves some out. The sample records about 150,000 clones, around 85% being singletons. Input material: peripheral blood. The receptors here all came from a man aged 65 to 85 with acute or convalescent COVID-19.

The chain employs TRBV24-1 and TRBJ2-2; possible D gene TRBD2, 5 bases. The CDR3 is made up of 12 amino acids. The V gene's germline CDR1 is KGHDR and CDR2 SFDVKD. The V end lost 9 bases, the J end lost 5 bases, and 9 bases lay between the germline ends. The CDR3 sequence is CATGRGTGELFF. The CDR3 DNA sequence: TGTGCCACCGGTCGGGGAACCGGGGAGCTGTTTTTT.

The chain employs TRBV5-4 and TRBJ1-1; possibly TRBD1 for D (6 bases). This CDR3 contains 13 residues. The germline CDR1 and CDR2 sequences are SGHNT and YYREEE (reference sequence). The V gene lost 9 bases and the J gene lost 0 bases, with 12 bases spanning the gap. The chain's CDR3 is CATLTGLNTEAFF. The DNA of the CDR3 is TGTGCCACCCTTACAGGGCTGAACACTGAAGCTTTCTTT.

Concerning this clone itself: Other DNA sequences in the same sample also yield this CDR3. The genes are TRBV7-9 and TRBJ1-3; D is unclear. Germline loops: CDR1 SEHNR, CDR2 FQNEAQ (reference sequence). V lost 5 bases, J lost 4 bases, and 6 bases lay in between. The CDR3 totals 12 residues. The CDR3 sequence is CASSPLGNTIYF. The CDR3, as DNA: TGTGCCAGCAGCCCCCTCGGAAACACCATATATTTT.

CDR3 DNA: TGTGCCATCAGTGGACTAGCGGGTGTCTCCGAGCAGTACTTC. It translates to CAISGLAGVSEQYF. The chain is built from TRBV10-3 and TRBJ2-7; 10 bases are shared with TRBD2. Per the germline V gene, CDR1 is ENHRY and CDR2 is SYGVKD. Trimming cost V 4 bases and J 6 bases; bases outside gene matches: 6. The CDR3 covers 14 residues.

This clone has more than one count but fewer than ten. The chain recombines TRBV19 with TRBJ2-2; no definite D call. The CDR3 extends over 12 amino acids. Germline loops: CDR1 LNHDA, CDR2 SQIVND (reference sequence). V gave up 5 bases and J gave up 4 bases, with 5 bases separating them. The CDR3 DNA reads as TGTGCCAGTAGTCACGGCACCGGGGAGCTGTTTTTT. Translating it yields CASSHGTGELFF.

Only a few counts were recorded for this clone. This chain connects TRBV24-1 to TRBJ2-3, with TRBD2 matching 11 bases. Germline CDR1 is KGHDR and CDR2 is SFDVKD. The junction had 11 bases not matched to a gene; V was cut back by 8 bases and J by 2 bases. CDR3 length: 17 amino acids. CDR3 in amino acids: CATTSGGTSGYTDTQYF. Here the CDR3 DNA reads TGTGCCACCACTTCAGGGGGGACTAGCGGCTACACAGATACGCAGTATTTT.

This clone was recorded once. This chain connects TRBV7-3 to TRBJ2-1; 7 bases are shared with TRBD1. CDR1 is SGHTA and CDR2 is FQGTGA in the germline V gene. The V gene end was trimmed by 2 bases and the J gene end by 7 bases; junction bases not matched to a gene: 8. This CDR3 is built from 15 residues. The CDR3: CASSLVEGARNEQFF. CDR3 in DNA: TGTGCCAGCAGCTTAGTTGAGGGGGCAAGGAATGAGCAGTTCTTC.

The gene calls are TRBV24-1 and TRBJ2-5, with TRBD2 matching 7 bases. Losses at the gene ends were 3 bases for V and 0 bases for J; bases not matched to a gene: 3. This CDR3 contains 15 residues. Germline CDR1 and CDR2: KGHDR and SFDVKD. DNA for the CDR3: TGTGCCACCAGTGATGCCAGCGGGAACCAAGAGACCCAGTACTTC. As protein: CATSDASGNQETQYF.

The chain recombines TRBV18 with TRBJ2-2; 8 bases fit TRBD1. The CDR3 is made up of 15 amino acids. Germline V lookup: CDR1 KGHSH, CDR2 LQKENI. With 3 bases clipped from V and 0 bases from J, the junction kept 0 bases outside the gene matches. DNA for the CDR3: TGTGCCAGCTCACCGGGACAGGCGAACACCGGGGAGCTGTTTTTT. Its translation is CASSPGQANTGELFF.

The chain recombines TRBV28 with TRBJ1-3; 9 bases line up with TRBD1. Germline assignment: CDR1 MDHEN and CDR2 SYDVKM. V shed 8 bases and J 6 bases; nucleotides not matched to a gene: 2. The CDR3 is made up of 12 amino acids. The CDR3 DNA sequence: TGTGCCAGCGGGACAGGGTCAAACACCATATATTTT. It encodes CASGTGSNTIYF.

V usage is TRBV7-9 and J usage is TRBJ1-4; D might be TRBD1 (5 bases). CDR3 length equals 16 residues. V lost 5 bases and J 0 bases, leaving 13 bases between the germline ends. Germline V gene sequence: CDR1 SEHNR, CDR2 FQNEAQ (reference sequence). CDR3 residues: CASSPIDRTTNEKLFF. DNA for the CDR3: TGTGCCAGCAGCCCAATTGACAGAACAACTAATGAAAAACTGTTTTTT.

The V and J genes are TRBV7-2 and TRBJ2-4; possible D gene TRBD2, 6 bases. This CDR3 has 15 amino acids. Germline CDR1 is SGHTA and CDR2 is FQGNSA. V was shortened by 5 bases and J by 0 bases, with 11 bases between the two germline ends. The DNA of the CDR3 is TGTGCCAGCAGCCACCCGGGGGAAGCCAAAAACATTCAGTACTTC. Amino acid sequence: CASSHPGEAKNIQYF.

The V and J genes are TRBV19 and TRBJ1-4; tentative D call: TRBD1 (6 bases). The CDR3 has 14 amino acids. The germline V gene has CDR1 LNHDA and CDR2 SQIVND (reference sequence). V lost 9 bases and J 5 bases, leaving 16 bases between the germline ends. CDR3 coding DNA: TGTGCCAGCAGGGGACCTGCTCAGAATGAAAAACTGTTTTTT. Amino acid sequence: CASRGPAQNEKLFF.

The chain combines TRBV18 with TRBJ1-2; the match to TRBD1 covers 8 bases. From germline, CDR1 is KGHSH and CDR2 LQKENI. The CDR3 contains 15 residues. Losses at the gene ends were 1 base for V and 1 base for J; bases not matched to a gene: 2. The CDR3 loop reads CASSPLGQGNYGYTF. Written as DNA, the CDR3 is TGTGCCAGCTCACCACTAGGACAGGGTAACTATGGCTACACCTTC. Full variable domain (rest looked up from reference TRBV18 and TRBJ1-2): NAGVMQNPRHLVRRRGQEARLRCSPMKGHSHVYWYRQLPEEGLKFMVYLQKENIIDESGMPKERFSAEFPKEGPSILRIQQVVRGDSAAYFCASSPLGQGNYGYTFGSGTRLTVV.

The chain joins TRBV5-1 to TRBJ2-5, with TRBD1 matching 9 bases. The germline V gene encodes CDR1 SGHRS and CDR2 YFSETQ. This CDR3 region has 15 residues. V gave up 2 bases and J gave up 4 bases; unmatched junction bases: 6. CDR3 DNA sequence: TGCGCCAGCAGCTTCACCGGGACAGGGACAGAGACCCAGTACTTC. Translating it yields CASSFTGTGTETQYF.

V usage is TRBV18 and J usage is TRBJ2-2, with D tentatively TRBD2 (5 bases). Germline CDR1 is KGHSH and CDR2 is LQKENI. The CDR3 has 16 amino acids. V was clipped by 3 bases and J by 1 base, with 12 bases between them. This chain's CDR3 is CASSPTAEQNTGELFF. CDR3 in DNA: TGTGCCAGCTCACCCACAGCGGAGCAGAACACCGGGGAGCTGTTTTTT.

This chain joins TRBV6-2 or TRBV6-3 and TRBJ2-5, with 8 positions matching TRBD2. Germline V gives CDR1 MNHEY, CDR2 SVGEGT. The length of the CDR3 is 14 residues. The V segment lost 5 bases and the J segment 5 bases; nucleotides outside the gene matches: 7. The CDR3 is CASSPRPGGETQYF. The CDR3 DNA is TGTGCCAGCAGTCCGCGTCCGGGGGGGGAGACCCAGTACTTC.

The rearrangement links TRBV3-1 (or the pseudogene TRBV3-2) to TRBJ1-2; D remains ambiguous. The CDR3 spans 14 residues. The germline gives CDR1 LGHDT, CDR2 YNNKEL (reference sequence). The V end was cut by 0 bases, the J end by 4 bases, with 9 bases between. CDR3 residues: CASSQDPVIYGYTF. The CDR3 DNA sequence: TGTGCCAGCAGCCAAGACCCGGTGATCTATGGCTACACCTTC.

The J gene is TRBJ1-2, the V gene TRBV7-6; D might be TRBD1 (6 bases). The germline V gene has CDR1 SGHVS and CDR2 FNYEAQ. The V end lost 2 bases, the J end lost 1 base, and 14 bases lay between the germline ends. CDR3 length: 16 residues. As DNA, the CDR3 is TGTGCCAGCAGCTTATTCCCAGGGGCAAATAACTATGGCTACACCTTC. Protein: CASSLFPGANNYGYTF.

This clone turned up a few times. This rearrangement joins TRBV10-3 to TRBJ1-2; D is possibly TRBD1 (6 bases). The V end was cut by 4 bases, the J end by 4 bases, with 10 bases between. Germline CDR1 and CDR2: ENHRY and SYGVKD. The CDR3 has 13 amino acids. The CDR3: CAISAGTTYGYTF. For the CDR3, the DNA is TGTGCCATCAGTGCTGGGACAACCTATGGCTACACCTTC.

This chain joins TRBV19 and TRBJ2-7, with 9 positions matching TRBD1. Germline CDR1 is LNHDA and CDR2 is SQIVND (reference sequence). The CDR3 extends over 15 amino acids. Losses at the gene ends were 3 bases for V and 2 bases for J; bases not matched to a gene: 5. The CDR3 is CASSISGQGPYEQYF. DNA of the CDR3: TGTGCCAGTAGTATTTCGGGACAGGGCCCCTACGAGCAGTACTTC.

This rearrangement joins TRBV3-1 (or the pseudogene TRBV3-2) to TRBJ2-7; TRBD2 agrees at 8 bases. The V and J ends lost 8 bases and 0 bases, in that order; junction bases with no gene match: 18. The germline gives CDR1 LGHDT, CDR2 YNNKEL (reference sequence). This CDR3 has 18 residues. CDR3 amino acids: CASGLWQGPTSDSYEQYF. CDR3 bases: TGTGCCAGCGGATTATGGCAGGGCCCGACTAGCGACTCCTACGAGCAGTACTTC.

The DNA for the CDR3 is TGTGCCAGTAGTATAGCCGACCCGACAGGGGGCTACGAGCAGTACTTC. Protein product: CASSIADPTGGYEQYF. The V and J genes are TRBV19 and TRBJ2-7, with TRBD1 matching 9 bases. J was trimmed by 3 bases and V by 1 base; bases with no gene match: 7. Germline V gives CDR1 LNHDA, CDR2 SQIVND (reference sequence). The CDR3 is made up of 16 amino acids.

In its sample, this clone was seen a few times. The rearrangement joins TRBV28 to TRBJ1-3; a weak D match, TRBD1 (5 bases). Germline CDR1 MDHEN, CDR2 SYDVKM. The CDR3 runs 15 residues. With 6 bases removed from V and 11 bases from J, the gap between germline ends came to 23 bases. Here the CDR3 reads CASRPTVLRETPIYF. DNA for the CDR3: TGTGCCAGCAGACCGACAGTTCTGCGCGAAACACCCATATATTTT.